Following are 22 T cell receptor beta chains from one sample sequenced in a study of cytomegalovirus exposure and HLA in healthy donors. PCR involved 60 Vbeta and 13 Jbeta primers. Profiled with immunoSEQ multiplex PCR; TCRdb holds only in-frame clones, not every one. The table shows 90,000 to 150,000 clones, with roughly 65% occurring only once. Sequencing input: PBMCs. The receptors derive from a man aged 35 to 55 in good health and CMV-seropositive.

V usage is TRBV28 and J usage is TRBJ2-7, with 9 bases lining up with TRBD1. V shed 4 bases and J 3 bases; nucleotides not matched to a gene: 13. The CDR3 is 17 amino acids. Germline V gene data show CDR1 as MDHEN and CDR2 as SYDVKM. The CDR3 is CASSSPHRDRALYEQYF. CDR3 DNA sequence: TGTGCCAGCAGTTCGCCTCACCGGGACAGGGCCCTCTACGAGCAGTACTTC.

This clone was counted between two and nine times. This sequence joins TRBV6-1 and TRBJ1-5, with 7 bases that match TRBD1. Germline values: CDR1 MNHNS, CDR2 SASEGT. This CDR3 is built from 16 residues. Unmatched junction bases numbered 7, after V lost 1 base and J lost 4 bases. CDR3 amino acids: CASSEEGQLTNQPQHF. The CDR3 nucleotides are TGTGCCAGCAGTGAAGAGGGACAGCTAACGAATCAGCCCCAGCATTTT.

The rearrangement joins TRBV10-2 to TRBJ2-1, with 13 positions matching TRBD2. The V and J ends lost 2 bases and 5 bases, in that order; junction bases with no gene match: 6. CDR1 WSHSY and CDR2 SAAADI come from the germline V gene. The CDR3 contains 17 residues. CDR3: CASSETSGGVLNNEQFF. In DNA form, the CDR3 reads TGCGCCAGCAGTGAGACTAGCGGGGGGGTCCTAAACAATGAGCAGTTCTTC.

CDR3 bases: TGTGCCAGCAGTTTATTGGGACAGGGGTATACTGAAGCTTTCTTT. Its protein is CASSLLGQGYTEAFF. This sequence joins TRBV27 and TRBJ1-1, with 10 bases lining up with TRBD1. V was pared by 1 base and J by 5 bases, with 4 bases of the junction left unmatched. The CDR3 has 15 residues. CDR1 MNHEY and CDR2 SMNVEV come from the germline V gene (reference sequence).

The table lists this clone with a few counts. The V call is TRBV2, the J call TRBJ2-3, with a possible D match to TRBD2 (5 bases). The CDR3 runs to 16 residues. The germline CDR1 and CDR2 sequences are SNHLY and FYNNEI. The ends were cut back, 7 bases at V and 2 bases at J, with 19 bases in the middle. The CDR3 is CASKGRLGGHTDTQYF. CDR3 nucleotide sequence: TGTGCCAGCAAGGGTCGACTCGGCGGGCACACAGATACGCAGTATTTT.

This clone was seen a single time. V usage is TRBV19 and J usage is TRBJ1-5, with 8 positions matching TRBD1. Germline V lookup: CDR1 LNHDA, CDR2 SQIVND (reference sequence). This CDR3 has 13 amino acids. The ends lost 5 bases at V and 11 bases at J; junction bases unmatched: 8. CDR3 loop: CASSQQGGLAQHF. CDR3 coding DNA: TGTGCCAGTAGTCAACAGGGGGGGTTAGCCCAGCATTTT.

The chain uses TRBV9 and TRBJ2-7, with TRBD1 as a possible D gene (5 bases). The CDR3 has 14 amino acids. V lost 3 bases, J lost 2 bases, and 12 bases lay in between. Germline CDR1 SGDLS, CDR2 YYNGEE. CDR3 DNA: TGTGCCAGCAGCGCCGAGGACACCACCTACGAGCAGTACTTC. It is translated as CASSAEDTTYEQYF.

This clone came up many times. The V and J genes are TRBV11-1 and TRBJ2-7, with a weak D call TRBD2 (6 bases). The CDR3 contains 15 residues. V was trimmed by 1 base and J by 1 base, leaving 11 bases between them. Germline V CDR1 and CDR2: SGHAT, FQDESV (reference sequence). CDR3 DNA: TGTGCCAGCAGCTTAGAAGGGACTCCTTCCTACGAGCAGTACTTC. This translates into CASSLEGTPSYEQYF.

This clone occurred a few times. J is TRBJ2-5 and V is TRBV28, with TRBD2 matching 10 bases. The V segment lost 6 bases and the J segment 4 bases; nucleotides outside the gene matches: 11. Germline assignment: CDR1 MDHEN and CDR2 SYDVKM. The CDR3 has 16 amino acids. The CDR3 sequence is CASRRRKREGGETQYF. As DNA, the CDR3 is TGTGCCAGCAGAAGACGTAAGCGGGAGGGGGGAGAGACCCAGTACTTC.

Concerning this clone: One end of the junction fails to match germline, which may point to a read error. This chain connects TRBV5-6 to TRBJ2-1; tentative D call: TRBD1 (7 bases). Germline CDR1 is SGHDT and CDR2 is YYEEEE. CDR3 length: 16 residues. The CDR3 region is CASSLSAGTAYSEQFF. CDR3 coding DNA: TGTGCCAGCAGCTTAAGCGCGGGGACAGCTTACAGTGAGCAGTTCTTC.

In nucleotides, the CDR3 is TGTGCCAGCTCACGGGGCCCTAATGAAAAACTGTTTTTT. Translated, it gives CASSRGPNEKLFF. The chain uses TRBV18 and TRBJ1-4; a possible D gene is TRBD1 (5 bases). Germline V gene lookup returns CDR1 KGHSH and CDR2 LQKENI. The CDR3 is made up of 13 amino acids. Trimming cost V 4 bases and J 3 bases, with 6 bases left between them.

CDR3 region: CSVGTFNYGYTF. The CDR3, as DNA: TGCAGCGTTGGGACATTTAACTATGGCTACACCTTC. The chain carries TRBV29-1 and TRBJ1-2, with D possibly being TRBD1 (5 bases). Germline V gene data show CDR1 as SQVTM and CDR2 as ANQGSEA. Trimming took off 4 bases at V and 1 base at J, with 7 bases between the two ends. CDR3 length equals 12 residues.

The chain combines TRBV2 with TRBJ1-5, with D maybe TRBD1 (6 bases). Trimming removed 6 bases at V and 7 bases at J, with 16 bases between. Germline V CDR1 and CDR2: SNHLY, FYNNEI. This CDR3 is 14 amino acids long. The CDR3 is CASSPTGKGQPQHF. DNA of the CDR3: TGTGCCAGCAGCCCTACAGGGAAGGGCCAGCCCCAGCATTTT.

The chain links TRBV18 to TRBJ1-2; D possibly corresponds to TRBD1 (5 bases). This CDR3 contains 13 residues. With 2 bases removed from V and 3 bases from J, the gap between germline ends came to 7 bases. CDR1 is KGHSH and CDR2 is LQKENI in the germline V gene. The DNA for the CDR3 is TGTGCCAGCTCACCAGCGGGGGACTATGGCTACACCTTC. Translation: CASSPAGDYGYTF.

This chain connects TRBV10-3 to TRBJ1-5, with a weak D call TRBD1 (6 bases). The CDR3 is made up of 15 amino acids. Germline V gene sequence: CDR1 ENHRY, CDR2 SYGVKD. V lost 7 bases and J 7 bases, leaving 20 bases between the germline ends. The CDR3 sequence is CAINDRLGTGQPQHF. CDR3 nucleotides: TGTGCCATCAACGACAGGTTGGGCACGGGGCAGCCCCAGCATTTT.

CDR3 nucleotide sequence: TGTGCCAGCTCACCATTGGGACAGGTCCAGCCCCAGCATTTT. Its translation: CASSPLGQVQPQHF. The chain combines TRBV18 with TRBJ1-5; 8 nucleotides line up with TRBD1. With 2 bases clipped from V and 7 bases from J, the junction kept 4 bases outside the gene matches. Per germline, CDR1 KGHSH and CDR2 LQKENI. The CDR3 length is 14 residues.

CDR3 region: CATSSPKGRHRGGNQPQHF. The DNA of the CDR3 is TGTGCCACCAGCAGTCCCAAGGGGCGTCACAGGGGCGGAAATCAGCCCCAGCATTTT. V and J are TRBV15 and TRBJ1-5; 7 nucleotides align to TRBD1. Trimming at V came to 3 bases and at J to 4 bases, leaving 18 bases not matched to a gene. This CDR3 has 19 residues. The germline V gene has CDR1 LNHNV and CDR2 YYDKDF (reference sequence).

This clone was detected only once. The rearrangement links TRBV2 to TRBJ2-7; D possibly corresponds to TRBD2 (6 bases). Trimming took 8 bases from V and 5 from J, leaving 19 bases between them. This CDR3 is 14 amino acids long. Germline V gives CDR1 SNHLY, CDR2 FYNNEI. CDR3 amino acids: CASGGKGGGNEQYF. The CDR3 bases are TGTGCCAGCGGGGGGAAAGGAGGCGGGAACGAGCAGTACTTC.

This clone was counted only a few times. The chain links TRBV6-6 to TRBJ1-2; the D is unclear. The CDR3 sequence is 11 residues long. V lost 2 bases and J 8 bases, leaving 6 bases between the germline ends. Looked up from germline, CDR1 is MNHNY and CDR2 is SVGAGI (reference sequence). CDR3 in DNA: TGTGCCAGCAGTTACCAATCCGGCTACACCTTC. It translates to CASSYQSGYTF.

In its sample, this clone was seen a few times. The chain employs TRBV4-2 and TRBJ2-3; 10 bases map to TRBD1. The V segment lost 3 bases and the J segment 1 base; nucleotides outside the gene matches: 1. CDR1 is LGHNA, CDR2 YNFKEQ, per germline. There are 15 residues in the CDR3. CDR3: CASSQTGGGTDTQYF. In DNA, the CDR3 is TGTGCCAGCAGCCAGACAGGGGGCGGCACAGATACGCAGTATTTT.

Comment on this clone: Germline and junction disagree at one end, which may indicate a read error. The same CDR3 can be traced to other DNA sequences in this sample. CDR3 nucleotide sequence: TGTGCCAGCAGTGAATACCGAGCCACAGATACGCAATATTTT. Its protein product is CASSEYRATDTQYF. The V call is TRBV25-1, the J call TRBJ2-3; D unclear. The CDR3 consists of 14 residues. Germline CDR1 reads MGHDK; CDR2 reads SYGVNS. The full variable domain, in which reference TRBV25-1 and TRBJ2-3 provide the parts outside the CDR3, is EADIYQTPRYLVIGTGKKITLECSQTMGHDKMYWYQQDPGMELHLIHYSYGVNSTEKGDLSSESTVSRIRTEHFPLTLESARPSHTSQYLCASSEYRATDTQYFGPGTRLTVL.

The genes are TRBV5-4 and TRBJ2-1; possibly TRBD1 for D (6 bases). From germline, CDR1 is SGHNT and CDR2 YYREEE (reference sequence). CDR3 length equals 15 residues. Trimming left V 4 bases short and J 4 bases short, with 15 bases between. The chain's CDR3 is CASSVPGHQYNEQFF. CDR3 sequence (DNA): TGTGCCAGCAGCGTACCGGGACACCAGTACAATGAGCAGTTCTTC. The full variable domain, in which reference TRBV5-4 and TRBJ2-1 provide the parts outside the CDR3, is ETGVTQSPTHLIKTRGQQVTLRCSSQSGHNTVSWYQQALGQGPQFIFQYYREEENGRGNFPPRFSGLQFPNYSSELNVNALELDDSALYLCASSVPGHQYNEQFFGPGTRLTVL.